These T cell receptor beta chains were read from a single sample in a study of post-analysis software for immune sequencing data. TCRdb re-derived calls from the PCR reads in MiXCR, one entry per CDR3 protein. This sample carries under 900,000 distinct CDR3 sequences, around 50% of them seen once, and the ten largest clones take 4.6%. The sample comprised blood. The receptors shown here come from a girl aged 5-17 years with multiple sclerosis. Both conserved end residues are part of each CDR3. Fields, in order: CDR3 protein, CDR3 DNA, clone size, J gene, CDR3 length, V gene, D gene. D genes are given only for firm matches. The size of a clone is reported for some rows only, either as once, few or many, or as a class for expanded clones.

CDR3 protein: CASSPTDRGYEQYF
CDR3 DNA: TGCGCCAGCAGCCCCACCGACAGGGGATACGAGCAGTACTTC
clone size: few
J gene: TRBJ2-7
CDR3 length: 14
V gene: TRBV5-1
D gene: TRBD1

CDR3 protein: CSATGHRQTRTDTQYF
CDR3 DNA: TGCAGTGCTACCGGACACCGGCAAACGCGCACAGATACGCAGTATTTT
clone size: NA
J gene: TRBJ2-3
CDR3 length: 16
V gene: TRBV20-1
D gene: NA

CDR3 protein: CASSFGATGANVRTF
CDR3 DNA: TGTGCCAGCAGCTTCGGAGCGACTGGGGCCAACGTCCGGACTTTC
clone size: NA
J gene: TRBJ2-6
CDR3 length: 15
V gene: TRBV7-2
D gene: NA

CDR3 protein: CASSSGTGGNEQFF
CDR3 DNA: TGTGCCAGCAGCTCCGGGACAGGGGGCAATGAGCAGTTCTTC
clone size: NA
J gene: TRBJ2-1
CDR3 length: 14
V gene: TRBV7-3
D gene: TRBD1

CDR3 protein: CASRGGSGTQYF
CDR3 DNA: TGTGCCAGCAGGGGGGGGTCAGGCACCCAGTACTTC
clone size: NA
J gene: TRBJ2-7
CDR3 length: 12
V gene: TRBV6-6
D gene: TRBD2

CDR3 protein: CSARVGQGTTEAFF
CDR3 DNA: TGCAGTGCTAGGGTGGGACAGGGGACAACTGAAGCTTTCTTT
clone size: once
J gene: TRBJ1-1
CDR3 length: 14
V gene: TRBV20-1
D gene: TRBD1

CDR3 protein: CSAREMDTQYF
CDR3 DNA: TGCAGCGCCCGGGAGATGGATACGCAGTATTTT
clone size: NA
J gene: TRBJ2-3
CDR3 length: 11
V gene: TRBV29-1
D gene: NA

CDR3 protein: CASSFGVNEQYF
CDR3 DNA: TGTGCCAGCAGTTTTGGCGTCAATGAGCAGTACTTC
clone size: NA
J gene: TRBJ2-5
CDR3 length: 12
V gene: TRBV27
D gene: NA

CDR3 protein: CAIRLDRGYEQYF
CDR3 DNA: TGTGCCATCAGACTCGACAGGGGCTACGAGCAGTACTTC
clone size: once
J gene: TRBJ2-7
CDR3 length: 13
V gene: TRBV10-3
D gene: TRBD1

CDR3 protein: CASSFRGRVNEQFF
CDR3 DNA: TGTGCCAGCAGCTTCAGGGGGCGCGTCAATGAGCAGTTCTTC
clone size: NA
J gene: TRBJ2-1
CDR3 length: 14
V gene: TRBV12-3/TRBV12-4
D gene: TRBD1

CDR3 protein: CASSLRTGGLLLREETQYF
CDR3 DNA: TGTGCCAGCAGCCTCAGGACAGGGGGTTTACTCCTCCGTGAAGAGACCCAGTACTTC
clone size: NA
J gene: TRBJ2-5
CDR3 length: 19
V gene: TRBV5-5
D gene: TRBD1

CDR3 protein: CASSSDMGQPQHF
CDR3 DNA: TGCGCCAGCAGCTCGGACATGGGTCAGCCCCAGCATTTT
clone size: NA
J gene: TRBJ1-5
CDR3 length: 13
V gene: TRBV5-1
D gene: NA

CDR3 protein: CASSQGPSGGAGDTQYF
CDR3 DNA: TGTGCCAGCAGCCAAGGTCCCAGCGGGGGGGCCGGGGATACGCAGTATTTT
clone size: NA
J gene: TRBJ2-3
CDR3 length: 17
V gene: TRBV3-1
D gene: TRBD2

CDR3 protein: CTSSLLAVGRGEQYF
CDR3 DNA: TGTACCAGCAGCTTGTTAGCGGTTGGGAGGGGTGAGCAGTACTTC
clone size: once
J gene: TRBJ2-5
CDR3 length: 15
V gene: TRBV7-2
D gene: TRBD2

CDR3 protein: CASSLETGGYTF
CDR3 DNA: TGTGCCAGCAGCTTAGAGACCGGGGGCTACACCTTC
clone size: NA
J gene: TRBJ1-2
CDR3 length: 12
V gene: TRBV7-2
D gene: NA

CDR3 protein: CASSYGIEAFF
CDR3 DNA: TGTGCCAGCAGCTATGGGATCGAAGCTTTCTTT
clone size: NA
J gene: TRBJ1-1
CDR3 length: 11
V gene: TRBV6-5
D gene: NA

CDR3 protein: CSARGLFQETQYF
CDR3 DNA: TGCAGCGCCCGGGGCCTTTTTCAAGAGACCCAGTACTTC
clone size: few
J gene: TRBJ2-5
CDR3 length: 13
V gene: TRBV29-1
D gene: NA

CDR3 protein: CASSSATSPSYGQYF
CDR3 DNA: TGTGCCAGCAGTTCCGCGACTAGCCCCTCCTACGGGCAGTACTTC
clone size: NA
J gene: TRBJ2-7
CDR3 length: 15
V gene: TRBV6-6
D gene: TRBD2

CDR3 protein: CSARPGGLGKETQYF
CDR3 DNA: TGCAGTGCTAGGCCGGGGGGACTAGGTAAAGAGACCCAGTACTTC
clone size: NA
J gene: TRBJ2-5
CDR3 length: 15
V gene: TRBV20-1
D gene: TRBD2

CDR3 protein: CASSESGSYNEQFF
CDR3 DNA: TGCGCCAGCAGTGAGAGCGGGAGTTACAATGAGCAGTTCTTC
clone size: NA
J gene: TRBJ2-1
CDR3 length: 14
V gene: TRBV10-1
D gene: TRBD2

CDR3 protein: CASSLVASIYNEQFF
CDR3 DNA: TGTGCCAGCAGCTTAGTGGCTAGCATATACAATGAGCAGTTCTTC
clone size: NA
J gene: TRBJ2-1
CDR3 length: 15
V gene: TRBV7-9
D gene: NA

CDR3 protein: CASSKQGAGEQYF
CDR3 DNA: TGTGCCAGCAGCAAGCAGGGGGCGGGAGAGCAGTACTTC
clone size: NA
J gene: TRBJ2-7
CDR3 length: 13
V gene: TRBV7-2
D gene: TRBD1

CDR3 protein: CASSLQGGRVDIQYF
CDR3 DNA: TGTGCCAGCAGCTTACAGGGGGGCAGGGTCGACATTCAGTACTTC
clone size: NA
J gene: TRBJ2-4
CDR3 length: 15
V gene: TRBV7-8
D gene: NA

CDR3 protein: CASSQSWAQETQYF
CDR3 DNA: TGTGCCAGCAGTCAGAGCTGGGCCCAAGAGACCCAGTACTTC
clone size: few
J gene: TRBJ2-5
CDR3 length: 14
V gene: TRBV28
D gene: NA

CDR3 protein: CASSSQREGGGYTF
CDR3 DNA: TGTGCCAGCAGCTCCCAACGGGAGGGGGGTGGCTACACCTTC
clone size: few
J gene: TRBJ1-2
CDR3 length: 14
V gene: TRBV7-2
D gene: NA

CDR3 protein: CASSRDRQNYGYTF
CDR3 DNA: TGTGCCAGCAGCCGGGACAGGCAGAACTATGGCTACACCTTC
clone size: NA
J gene: TRBJ1-2
CDR3 length: 14
V gene: TRBV7-6
D gene: TRBD1

CDR3 protein: CAGSKTYGYTF
CDR3 DNA: TGTGCCGGGAGTAAGACATATGGCTACACCTTC
clone size: few
J gene: TRBJ1-2
CDR3 length: 11
V gene: TRBV30
D gene: NA

CDR3 protein: CASSQGLAGNTDTQYF
CDR3 DNA: TGCGCCAGCAGCCAGGGACTAGCGGGGAACACAGATACGCAGTATTTT
clone size: once
J gene: TRBJ2-3
CDR3 length: 16
V gene: TRBV5-1
D gene: TRBD2

CDR3 protein: CSLQGRTYNEQFF
CDR3 DNA: TGCAGCCTCCAGGGACGCACCTACAATGAGCAGTTCTTC
clone size: NA
J gene: TRBJ2-1
CDR3 length: 13
V gene: TRBV29-1
D gene: NA

CDR3 protein: CASSQSGAFSYEQYF
CDR3 DNA: TGTGCCAGCAGCCAGAGCGGGGCGTTCTCCTACGAGCAGTACTTC
clone size: few
J gene: TRBJ2-7
CDR3 length: 15
V gene: TRBV12-3/TRBV12-4
D gene: TRBD2

CDR3 protein: CASSSGRDNEQFF
CDR3 DNA: TGTGCCAGCAGCTCCGGTAGGGACAATGAGCAGTTCTTC
clone size: NA
J gene: TRBJ2-1
CDR3 length: 13
V gene: TRBV13
D gene: NA

CDR3 protein: CASSLAGHANTGAFF
CDR3 DNA: TGCGCCAGCAGCTTGGCCGGACACGCGAACACTGGAGCTTTCTTT
clone size: NA
J gene: TRBJ1-1
CDR3 length: 15
V gene: TRBV5-1
D gene: NA

CDR3 protein: CSVEDLNLGGYTF
CDR3 DNA: TGCAGCGTTGAAGATTTGAATTTAGGGGGCTACACCTTC
clone size: few
J gene: TRBJ1-2
CDR3 length: 13
V gene: TRBV29-1
D gene: NA

CDR3 protein: CASSLGRGAVNQPQHF
CDR3 DNA: TGTGCCAGCAGCTTGGGGCGGGGGGCGGTGAATCAGCCCCAGCATTTT
clone size: NA
J gene: TRBJ1-5
CDR3 length: 16
V gene: TRBV5-5
D gene: NA

CDR3 protein: CASRGTGVANEQFF
CDR3 DNA: TGTGCCAGCAGGGGGACAGGAGTAGCCAATGAGCAGTTCTTC
clone size: NA
J gene: TRBJ2-1
CDR3 length: 14
V gene: TRBV2
D gene: TRBD1

CDR3 protein: CASLRDSVRQYF
CDR3 DNA: TGTGCCAGCCTCCGTGATAGCGTCAGGCAGTATTTT
clone size: NA
J gene: TRBJ2-3
CDR3 length: 12
V gene: TRBV11-2
D gene: NA

CDR3 protein: CSAPRLAGVQETQYF
CDR3 DNA: TGCAGTGCTCCTAGACTAGCGGGGGTGCAAGAGACCCAGTACTTC
clone size: few
J gene: TRBJ2-5
CDR3 length: 15
V gene: TRBV20-1
D gene: TRBD2

CDR3 protein: CASSLLFFPETQYF
CDR3 DNA: TGTGCCAGCAGCCTCCTTTTCTTTCCAGAGACCCAGTACTTC
clone size: few
J gene: TRBJ2-5
CDR3 length: 14
V gene: TRBV7-2
D gene: NA

CDR3 protein: CASSLSGGANGYTF
CDR3 DNA: TGTGCCAGCAGTTTGTCAGGGGGCGCAAATGGCTACACCTTC
clone size: NA
J gene: TRBJ1-2
CDR3 length: 14
V gene: TRBV12-3/TRBV12-4
D gene: TRBD1

CDR3 protein: CASSQEQGRNQPQHF
CDR3 DNA: TGCGCCAGCAGCCAAGAACAGGGGCGCAATCAGCCCCAGCATTTT
clone size: NA
J gene: TRBJ1-5
CDR3 length: 15
V gene: TRBV4-1
D gene: TRBD1

CDR3 protein: CASSPSRKGGSEAFF
CDR3 DNA: TGTGCCAGCTCACCCTCCCGAAAAGGGGGCTCTGAAGCTTTCTTT
clone size: NA
J gene: TRBJ1-1
CDR3 length: 15
V gene: TRBV18
D gene: TRBD1

CDR3 protein: CASTSGRQGTNEQFF
CDR3 DNA: TGCGCCAGCACCTCCGGGAGACAGGGTACCAATGAGCAGTTCTTC
clone size: NA
J gene: TRBJ2-1
CDR3 length: 15
V gene: TRBV5-1
D gene: NA

CDR3 protein: CAISAETGGYGYTF
CDR3 DNA: TGTGCCATCAGTGCAGAGACAGGGGGCTATGGCTACACCTTC
clone size: once
J gene: TRBJ1-2
CDR3 length: 14
V gene: TRBV10-3
D gene: TRBD1

CDR3 protein: CACSPGQNYGYTF
CDR3 DNA: TGTGCCTGCAGTCCGGGACAGAACTATGGCTACACCTTC
clone size: NA
J gene: TRBJ1-2
CDR3 length: 13
V gene: TRBV2
D gene: TRBD1

CDR3 protein: CSVEGAGGYTEAFF
CDR3 DNA: TGCAGCGTTGAAGGCGCCGGGGGATACACTGAAGCTTTCTTT
clone size: NA
J gene: TRBJ1-1
CDR3 length: 14
V gene: TRBV29-1
D gene: NA

CDR3 protein: CASSPRDGNTEAFF
CDR3 DNA: TGTGCCAGCAGCCCCCGGGACGGGAACACTGAAGCTTTCTTT
clone size: few
J gene: TRBJ1-1
CDR3 length: 14
V gene: TRBV4-2
D gene: NA

CDR3 protein: CATLLAGYYNEQFF
CDR3 DNA: TGTGCCACCCTGCTGGCGGGCTACTATAATGAGCAGTTCTTC
clone size: NA
J gene: TRBJ2-1
CDR3 length: 14
V gene: TRBV10-3
D gene: NA

CDR3 protein: CAISEGTSGRKEQYF
CDR3 DNA: TGTGCCATCAGTGAGGGGACTAGCGGGAGGAAGGAGCAGTACTTC
clone size: few
J gene: TRBJ2-5
CDR3 length: 15
V gene: TRBV10-3
D gene: TRBD2

CDR3 protein: CASSQVQGMNTEAFF
CDR3 DNA: TGCGCCAGCAGCCAAGTTCAGGGGATGAACACTGAAGCTTTCTTT
clone size: NA
J gene: TRBJ1-1
CDR3 length: 15
V gene: TRBV4-1
D gene: NA

CDR3 protein: CASSDFYGYTF
CDR3 DNA: TGTGCCAGCAGTGACTTCTATGGCTACACCTTC
clone size: NA
J gene: TRBJ1-2
CDR3 length: 11
V gene: TRBV25-1
D gene: NA

CDR3 protein: CASSLQGSRTKNIQYF
CDR3 DNA: TGTGCCAGCAGCCTACAGGGTAGTAGAACCAAAAACATTCAGTACTTC
clone size: once
J gene: TRBJ2-4
CDR3 length: 16
V gene: TRBV3-1
D gene: NA

CDR3 protein: CSAAGGSTDTQYF
CDR3 DNA: TGCAGTGCTGCAGGGGGGAGCACAGATACGCAGTATTTT
clone size: few
J gene: TRBJ2-3
CDR3 length: 13
V gene: TRBV20-1
D gene: NA